This T cell receptor beta chain was sequenced for a study of T cells in Graves' hyperthyroidism and ophthalmopathy (dated by TCRdb to the late 2010s). Context from the whole study: Peripheral blood samples were taken at initial diagnosis, before any treatment was given. A discovery cohort of fewer than 110 patients, approximately 45 with Graves' ophthalmopathy and under 60 with stable Graves' hyperthyroidism, was used to find distinguishing TCR V-J signatures. Whether ophthalmopathy could be predicted prospectively was tested in an independent validation cohort made up of roughly 19 hyperthyroidism patients plus 17 patients who later progressed to ophthalmopathy. The 75 to 100 discovery patients were randomly split 7:3 into training and test sets. In addition, the study compared T-cell repertoires in thyroid tissue and in blood from several Graves' hyperthyroidism patients. After blood sampling, hyperthyroidism patients were treated with methimazole at a starting dose of 30 mg daily, and ophthalmopathy patients were treated with high-dose intravenous methylprednisolone. The paper describes TCR Vbeta CDR3 sequencing of about 140 peripheral blood samples, made up of about 41 ophthalmopathy patients, approximately 73 hyperthyroidism patients and some 17 progressor patients. What the work shows at the level of the full study, not this receptor alone: In validation, the model predicted progression to ophthalmopathy with 55% to 71% sensitivity and 72% to 85% specificity, a median of 6.5 months before onset. No statistical method was used to fix the sample size in advance, and group allocation was not hidden from the investigators. Most expanded thyroid clonotypes (frequency above 0.001) were also found in blood, which suggests that blood repertoires may mirror thyroid immune responses. Ophthalmopathy was separated from stable hyperthyroidism by a 13 V-J signature model, with approximately 86% sensitivity and about 81% specificity obtained in cross-validation and 80%/75% obtained in testing.

Ophthalmopathy patients had moderately to severely active disease, with a Clinical Activity Score of 3 or more, a NOSPECS grade of 4 or more, and a disease duration of less than 3 months. Any patient with an uncontrolled infection, another autoimmune disease, pregnancy or lactation was excluded. Diagnoses were based on clinical symptoms, serum thyroxine and TRAb, thyroid ultrasound and orbital computed tomography. Ficoll-Paque density gradient centrifugation was used to isolate PBMCs from 8 to 10 ml of fresh peripheral blood. Trizol reagent was used to extract total RNA, and RNA quality was then checked on an Agilent 2100 Bioanalyzer. There are 16 amino acids in the CDR3, from cysteine to phenylalanine inclusive. CDR3 DNA is the only sequence kept; it has 48 bases, read in frame from the first base. Reading the germline V gene gives CDR1 MGHRA and CDR2 YSYEKL. V ends up 4 bases short and J 6 bases short, with an unmatched junction base count of 9.

Concerning this clonotype itself: It has no known antigen specificity. Base qualities are not recorded, but no much larger clone differs from it by a single base.

The TCR beta CDR3 regions were amplified from RNA transcripts. For the first round of RT-PCR on the TCR CDR3, the HTBI primer set was used together with the Qiagen OneStep RT-PCR kit. Libraries were constructed in a second round of multiplex PCR, after which size selection and purification were performed. The libraries were sequenced on an Illumina HiSeq2000 using paired-end 100 bp reads. The study's processing was this. SOAPnuke was used to process the raw data, throwing out any read that contained adapters or uncalled bases, had a mean Phred below 15, or lacked an exact constant-primer or identifier match. COPE v1.2.5 was used to merge the high-quality paired reads, and each unique nucleotide sequence was defined as a clonotype. MiTCR v1.1 was used to align the clonotypes against IMGT TRBV, TRBD and TRBJ reference segments. Analysis was restricted to V-J combinations with a frequency above 0.0001, which covered about 99% of repertoires. A TCS score was defined as the ratio between F50 (clonal expansion) and ExV (chaos), using BLOSUM62-based TCRdist between CDR3 peptides within each V-J. Welch's t-statistics and random forest reduced several hundred V-J features to roughly 13, which were used in a naive Bayes classifier (R e1071). TCRdb redid the processing of the public reads, applying fastp at Q25 and MiXCR, and retained in-frame beta chains. One record per CDR3 amino acid sequence lists the most common genes and DNA. The V and J calls reflect TCRdb's pipeline rather than the authors' work. The sample records over 350,000 distinct CDR3 sequences, over 12% of which are singletons. Around 14% of the sample lies in the top ten.

The sample taken for sequencing was blood. The rearranged segments are TRBV4-1 and TRBJ2-3, with 11 bases matching TRBD2. The sequence derives from a man younger than 35 with Graves' ophthalmopathy. This receptor has the CDR3 CASSRALAGGRDTQYF. The DNA sequence is given as TGCGCCAGCAGCCGAGCTCTAGCGGGGGGCAGGGATACGCAGTATTTT.